This TCR beta chain appears in the sequencing data of a study of OX40 agonist ivuxolimab in advanced cancers. Study-wide results and caveats: Researchers did not determine the expanded peripheral T cells' antigen specificity. More expanded clones were seen, on average, in CD8+ T cells than in CD4+.

About this clone: What it recognizes is unknown.

CDR1 and CDR2 from the germline V gene are LGHNT and FRNRAP. The CDR3 loop spans 12 amino acids. V dropped 6 bases and J dropped 0 bases, with 5 bases sitting between them. Repertoires were generated with immunoSEQ multiplex PCR, while TCRdb's copy carries only in-frame clones and drops some. The sample consists of more than 45,000 clones, 80% to 90% of them appearing once. The material was CD4+ or CD8+ T cells sorted from blood, obtained in a trial of the OX40 agonist ivuxolimab. V is TRBV12-5 and J is TRBJ1-2; D is undetermined. This TCR derives from an adult with an advanced solid tumor such as melanoma, head and neck, liver or kidney cancer. In DNA form, the CDR3 reads TGTGCTAGTGGGTTAGCTAACTATGGCTACACCTTC. This translates into CASGLANYGYTF.